The 20 T cell receptor beta chains below were found in one sample sequenced in a study of OX40 agonist ivuxolimab in advanced cancers. Data came from immunoSEQ multiplex PCR; TCRdb stores just in-frame clones and leaves some out. Of some 86,000 clones in the sample, approximately 85% were seen once. The sequenced sample was CD4+ or CD8+ T cells sorted from blood, obtained in a trial of the OX40 agonist ivuxolimab. The receptors were gathered from an adult with an advanced solid tumor such as melanoma, head and neck, liver or kidney cancer.

The chain has TRBV6-4 and TRBJ2-7; D is uncertain. CDR3 length: 13 residues. Germline CDR1 MRHNA, CDR2 SNTAGT. The V and J ends lost 5 bases and 3 bases respectively, with 11 bases between them. The CDR3 loop reads CASSRRDIYEQYF. In DNA, the CDR3 is TGTGCCAGCAGTCGACGAGACATCTACGAGCAGTACTTC.

The CDR3 nucleotides read TGTGCCAGCAGCTTGGGGACGGGAAGAAACACCATATATTTT. It yields the protein CASSLGTGRNTIYF. The chain carries TRBV5-4 and TRBJ1-3; D ambiguous. This CDR3 is 14 amino acids long. The ends were cut back, 0 bases at V and 5 bases at J, with 9 bases in the middle. The germline gives CDR1 SGHNT, CDR2 YYREEE (reference sequence).

The CDR3: CASSSRQDGYTF. The CDR3 DNA follows: TGTGCCAGCAGCTCGCGACAGGATGGCTACACCTTC. The V gene is TRBV27, the J gene TRBJ1-2; a weak D match, TRBD1 (6 bases). Germline V CDR1 and CDR2: MNHEY, SMNVEV (reference sequence). Trimming took off 6 bases at V and 6 bases at J, with 11 bases between the two ends. CDR3 length equals 12 residues.

This clone occurred a few times. The chain links TRBV28 to TRBJ1-5, with TRBD1 matching 7 bases. Losses at the gene ends were 5 bases for V and 3 bases for J; bases not matched to a gene: 10. The CDR3 runs 16 residues. Germline V gene data show CDR1 as MDHEN and CDR2 as SYDVKM. CDR3 sequence (DNA): TGTGCCAGCAGTCCCCTCGACAGGGACCCCAATCAGCCCCAGCATTTT. Translated, it gives CASSPLDRDPNQPQHF.

The chain is built from TRBV5-1 and TRBJ2-7; no definite D call. Between the trimmed V and J ends, which lost 1 base and 5 bases, there was a span of 10 bases. CDR3 length: 13 amino acids. CDR1 and CDR2 from the germline V gene are SGHRS and YFSETQ. As DNA, the CDR3 is TGCGCCAGCAGCTTGACGGGTCCCCACGAGCAGTACTTC. This sequence encodes CASSLTGPHEQYF.

The chain carries TRBV12-5 and TRBJ1-4, with 7 bases aligning to TRBD1. V shed 6 bases, J shed 4 bases, and the junction held 11 bases outside the gene matches. This CDR3 contains 16 residues. CDR1 is LGHNT, CDR2 FRNRAP, per germline. The CDR3 loop is CASGFHTGQNNEKLFF. The CDR3 DNA is TGTGCTAGTGGCTTCCACACGGGACAGAATAATGAAAAACTGTTTTTT.

The chain employs TRBV2 and TRBJ2-1; TRBD2 aligns across 15 bases. V lost 5 bases to trimming and J lost 9 bases; unmatched junction nucleotides: 5. Germline CDR1 is SNHLY and CDR2 is FYNNEI. The CDR3 runs to 15 residues. The CDR3 region is CASSLGLAGGPEQFF. For the CDR3, the DNA is TGTGCCAGCAGTCTTGGACTAGCGGGAGGGCCTGAGCAGTTCTTC.

The chain links TRBV2 to TRBJ1-1, with unresolved D. Germline CDR1 is SNHLY and CDR2 is FYNNEI. Trimming cost V 4 bases and J 5 bases, with 11 bases left between them. The CDR3 runs 13 residues. The CDR3 sequence: CASSGTDLTEAFF. In nucleotides, the CDR3 is TGTGCCAGCAGTGGGACGGACCTTACTGAAGCTTTCTTT.

The rearrangement uses TRBV21-1 and TRBJ2-3. TRBV21-1 counts as a pseudogene. The CDR3 runs 17 residues. CDR3 in amino acids: CASTLTIRDNHTDTQYF. The CDR3 nucleotides are TGTGCCAGCACCCTTACTATCCGAGACAACCACACAGATACGCAGTATTTT.

V is TRBV10-1 and J is TRBJ1-1; D gene uncertain. Trimming took 2 bases from V and 6 from J, leaving 22 bases between them. CDR3 size: 17 residues. Germline values: CDR1 WNHNN, CDR2 SYGVQD (reference sequence). The CDR3 sequence is CASSEIGRWPTSAEAFF. The CDR3 DNA follows: TGCGCCAGCAGTGAGATAGGGAGGTGGCCCACAAGCGCTGAAGCTTTCTTT.

The CDR3 nucleotides read TGCAGCTCCCGGACTAGCGGTTTCACAGATACGCAGTATTTT. This encodes CSSRTSGFTDTQYF. The V call is TRBV29-1, the J call TRBJ2-3; TRBD2 matches at 10 bases. V lost 8 bases to trimming and J lost 2 bases; unmatched junction nucleotides: 7. CDR3 length: 14 amino acids. The V gene's germline CDR1 is SQVTM and CDR2 ANQGSEA.

Only a few counts were recorded for this clone. V gene TRBV11-2 combines with J gene TRBJ2-3, with 9 bases matching TRBD2. Germline CDR1 reads SGHAT; CDR2 reads FQNNGV. This CDR3 spans 16 amino acids. J was trimmed by 0 bases and V by 2 bases; bases with no gene match: 3. CDR3 protein: CASSLLAGYSTDTQYF. DNA for the CDR3: TGTGCCAGCAGCTTACTAGCGGGGTATAGCACAGATACGCAGTATTTT.

This clone was observed a single time. The chain couples TRBV19 to TRBJ2-1; 11 bases map to TRBD2. Germline V lookup: CDR1 LNHDA, CDR2 SQIVND (reference sequence). Losses at the gene ends were 4 bases for V and 4 bases for J; bases not matched to a gene: 3. CDR3 size: 15 residues. CDR3 in amino acids: CASSRTSGLYNEQFF. CDR3 nucleotide sequence: TGTGCCAGTAGTAGGACTAGCGGGTTATACAATGAGCAGTTCTTC.

The gene calls are TRBV28 and TRBJ2-3; D is ambiguous. CDR1 MDHEN and CDR2 SYDVKM come from the germline V gene. The V gene lost 6 bases and the J gene lost 0 bases, with 4 bases spanning the gap. This CDR3 spans 12 amino acids. CDR3 sequence reads: CASRPSTDTQYF. CDR3 DNA: TGTGCCAGCAGGCCTAGCACAGATACGCAGTATTTT.

The chain employs TRBV9 and TRBJ2-1, with 7 bases fitting TRBD2. CDR1 SGDLS and CDR2 YYNGEE come from the germline V gene. This CDR3 contains 15 residues. V shed 3 bases, J shed 2 bases, and the junction held 5 bases outside the gene matches. The CDR3 DNA follows: TGTGCCAGCAGCGCTTCCGGGACTACCTACAATGAGCAGTTCTTC. The encoded protein is CASSASGTTYNEQFF.

This chain uses TRBV6-1 with TRBJ2-7; possibly TRBD1 for D (6 bases). Germline-derived CDR1 and CDR2 are MNHNS and SASEGT. The CDR3 covers 14 residues. With 3 bases removed from V and 1 base from J, the gap between germline ends came to 10 bases. Here the CDR3 reads CASSDQGQSYEQYF. The DNA for the CDR3 is TGTGCCAGCAGTGACCAGGGACAATCCTACGAGCAGTACTTC.

CDR3 nucleotide sequence: TGTGCCAGCAGTTACACGGTCTACGAGCAGTACTTC. It is translated as CASSYTVYEQYF. The chain recombines TRBV6-5 with TRBJ2-7; D gene ambiguous. The CDR3 runs 12 residues. V lost 2 bases and J 3 bases, leaving 5 bases between the germline ends. The germline V gene encodes CDR1 MNHEY and CDR2 SVGAGI.

V is TRBV5-3 and J is TRBJ1-4, with D perhaps matching TRBD1 (5 bases). TRBV5-3 is an ORF; its function is uncertain. The CDR3 runs to 14 residues. V lost 2 bases, J lost 8 bases, and 13 bases lay in between. The CDR3: CARSFQGVGEKLFF. In DNA form, the CDR3 reads TGTGCCAGAAGCTTCCAAGGGGTAGGAGAAAAACTGTTTTTT.

The chain joins TRBV18 to TRBJ1-3; D is perhaps TRBD1 (5 bases). The germline V gene encodes CDR1 KGHSH and CDR2 LQKENI. The CDR3 is made up of 16 amino acids. V lost 3 bases and J lost 3, with 15 bases in between. The CDR3 sequence is CASSPSMAGIGNTIYF. CDR3 bases: TGTGCCAGCTCACCTTCTATGGCAGGGATTGGAAACACCATATATTTT.

The genes are TRBV19 and TRBJ2-3; the D is unclear. Trimming pared 3 bases from V and 0 bases from J, leaving 13 bases between. Germline CDR1 is LNHDA and CDR2 is SQIVND (reference sequence). There are 16 residues in the CDR3. CDR3 region: CASSMMPGLSTDTQYF. The DNA for the CDR3 is TGTGCCAGTAGTATGATGCCCGGCCTTAGCACAGATACGCAGTATTTT.